This entry describes one TCR beta chain. These data come from a study of shared T cell receptors in the human thymus. The assay was immunoSEQ multiplex PCR, and TCRdb's table has in-frame clones only and misses some. The top ten clones hold 0.008% to 0.011% of a sample with roughly 710,000 clones, 80% to 90% of them seen once. J gave up 0 bases and V 4 bases, and 12 bases lay outside the gene matches. This CDR3 spans 18 amino acids. Germline V CDR1 and CDR2: SGDLS, YYNGEE. The sample also formed part of further work on human thymus T cells. This second report adds: Finnish infants who were healthy and having corrective surgery for congenital heart defects made up the donors. Obtained as resections during corrective heart surgery, the thymus tissue was then studied.

Sequenced material: thymocytes. This receptor was obtained from a girl less than two years old with a congenital heart defect. V is TRBV9 and J is TRBJ2-2; 7 bases are a match to TRBD2. CDR3 nucleotides: TGTGCCAGCAGCCCCCAACGGGGGGAGACCTCGAACACCGGGGAGCTGTTTTTT. This gives the protein CASSPQRGETSNTGELFF.